This T cell receptor (beta chain) comes out of a study of blood T cell repertoires in COVID-19 (TCRdb year 2020). With regard to the full study: Samples covering the acute and convalescent phases of COVID-19 were provided by collaborators in the United States, Italy and Spain. Where available, HLA class I and class II types were obtained from metadata supplied by the sample provider rather than from assay-based typing. Subjects who had been exposed to COVID-19, were actively infected with it, or had recovered from it provided the deeply sampled blood TCRbeta repertoires that made up the dataset. The prospective study material was composed of cDNA or gDNA derived from T cells, B-cell-depleted T cells, or PBMCs. Nearly every sample came with metadata listing a de-identified subject ID, COVID-19 status, age in years and sex. The repertoires were released in a freely available public database meant as a resource for research on the immune response to SARS-CoV-2. The samples were drawn from two sources: the first 160 participants of the ongoing ImmuneRACE study, and 1,000 to 1,500 subjects contributed by 6 global collaborators.

Worth noting for this clone: Its antigen is currently not known. It has no much larger one-base neighbor in the sample; base qualities were not kept.

The immunoSEQ Assay, a bias-controlled multiplex PCR, was used to amplify TCRbeta CDR3 regions from genomic DNA. In the source study's methods: Nucleated cell counts per sample were estimated from amplification of reference gene primers within the assay. To quantify the absolute abundance of each unique TCRbeta CDR3 rearrangement, sequence reads were collapsed and filtered. For each sample, productive Simpson clonality was calculated as the square root of Simpson's diversity index over productive rearrangements. TCRdb obtained this table from immuneACCESS and retained in-frame rearrangements with V and J assigned. These tables miss some clones; where compared with another copy, unresolved V genes account for less than half of the shortfall, and the remainder is unexplained. V, J and clone size were drawn from that table, and D and trimming were deduced from the DNA. The sample data list 200,000 or so clones, and around 84% of these were observed just once. The ten largest clones represent about 4.5% of the sample.

Points the paper makes about the study in general: Clinical and demographic metadata were provided uncurated, with the amount varying by source and participant.

Collaborating institutions collected whole blood in K2EDTA tubes following their own protocols. For TCRbeta analysis, collaborators shipped samples as frozen whole blood, isolated PBMCs, or DNA extracted from either of those sample types. This receptor was obtained from a man in his fifties or sixties with acute or convalescent COVID-19. What was sequenced was peripheral blood.

The DNA sequence is as follows: TGTGCCAGCAGCTTCCTAGGAGGGAACACTGAAGCTTTCTTT. Protein translation: CASSFLGGNTEAFF. The V and J segments used are TRBV5-8 and TRBJ1-1, with no reliable assignment of the D segment. Measured from the cysteine to the phenylalanine, the CDR3 is 14 residues long. The only DNA kept is the CDR3, 42 bases in frame from the first base. CDR1 and CDR2 are drawn from the germline V gene: SGHTS, YDEGEE. V gives up 2 bases and J gives up 1 base, and the segment between their germline ends measures 9 bases.